This TCR beta chain was recorded in a study of shared clonotypes between healthy human individuals. Overall study: The cohort had a couple of women and three men, ages 18 to 49. The plates for each donor numbered three CD4 naive, three CD4 memory, two CD8 naive and one CD8 memory. Whole-study results and caveats: The genetic and exposure-history diversity represented was limited by few donors.

Comment on this clone: The target antigen is unknown.

Germline CDR1 SGHDN, CDR2 FVKESK. CDR3 length: 15 residues. V lost 2 bases to trimming and J lost 2 bases, with 12 bases between them. Donors had no recently reported acute infections or vaccinations and were HIV-negative. Data came from immunoSEQ multiplex PCR; TCRdb stores just in-frame clones and leaves some out. The table lists roughly 2.5 million clones, 90% to 95% of them singletons. This receptor was taken from a man aged 18 to 29 in good health. Sequenced: naive CD4+ T cells sorted from blood. Indicated subset: CD45RA+ positively selected. The J gene is TRBJ2-5, the V gene TRBV14; D possibly corresponds to TRBD1 (5 bases). CDR3 bases: TGTGCCAGCAGCCAATGGGGCGGAAAGCAAGAGACCCAGTACTTC. Translation gives CASSQWGGKQETQYF.